The 13 T cell receptor beta chains below come from one sample, sequenced in a study of blood T cell repertoires in COVID-19. The table came from immunoSEQ multiplex PCR; TCRdb's copy has only in-frame clones and leaves some out. The sample holds about 140,000 clones, less than 85% seen once. The specimen sequenced was peripheral blood. The receptors were sampled from a human donor in a cohort sampled during active COVID-19.

V is TRBV2 and J is TRBJ2-1; no definite D call. CDR1 and CDR2 (germline): SNHLY, FYNNEI. Trimming pared 5 bases from V and 8 bases from J, leaving 7 bases between. CDR3 length: 11 amino acids. The CDR3 bases are TGTGCCAGCAGTTTAGCTTATGAGCAGTTCTTC. This sequence encodes CASSLAYEQFF.

The V and J genes are TRBV19 and TRBJ2-1; 9 bases align to TRBD1. Germline V lookup: CDR1 LNHDA, CDR2 SQIVND (reference sequence). J lost 9 bases, V lost 1 base, and 7 bases had no gene match. This CDR3 region has 15 residues. CDR3 DNA sequence: TGTGCCAGTAGTATAGGTGGGACAGGGTCTACTGAGCAGTTCTTC. Translating it yields CASSIGGTGSTEQFF.

The rearrangement links TRBV29-1 to TRBJ1-2; possibly TRBD1 for D (5 bases). Germline assignment: CDR1 SQVTM and CDR2 ANQGSEA. This CDR3 spans 12 amino acids. The V gene lost 4 bases and the J gene lost 9 bases, with 15 bases spanning the gap. The CDR3 loop is CSVGGALGSYTF. The CDR3 DNA sequence: TGCAGCGTTGGGGGCGCCCTCGGCAGCTACACCTTC.

The V call is TRBV2, the J call TRBJ1-4; 11 positions match TRBD1. Germline loops: CDR1 SNHLY, CDR2 FYNNEI. With V trimmed by 3 bases and J by 10 bases, 7 bases remained unmatched. The CDR3 loop spans 15 amino acids. CDR3 DNA: TGTGCCAGCAGTGATCTCGGACAGGGGGCCCGAAAACTGTTTTTT. This codes for CASSDLGQGARKLFF.

CDR3 in amino acids: CASSLPRGEGSNYGYTF. CDR3 nucleotide sequence: TGTGCCAGCAGCCTACCCCGAGGGGAGGGTAGTAACTATGGCTACACCTTC. The gene calls are TRBV4-2 and TRBJ1-2; possible D gene TRBD1, 5 bases. Germline values: CDR1 LGHNA, CDR2 YNFKEQ. The germline V and J ends were trimmed by 4 bases and 1 base, with 19 bases remaining between them. The CDR3 length is 17 residues.

V gene TRBV3-1 (or the pseudogene TRBV3-2) combines with J gene TRBJ1-1; 10 bases map to TRBD1. The germline gives CDR1 LGHDT, CDR2 YNNKEL (reference sequence). CDR3 length: 15 residues. V trimming: 5 bases; J trimming: 1 base; junction bases outside the gene matches: 4. CDR3 residues: CASSARTGGNTEAFF. As DNA, the CDR3 is TGTGCCAGCAGCGCTCGGACAGGGGGGAACACTGAAGCTTTCTTT.

The chain links TRBV10-3 to TRBJ1-2, with 8 positions matching TRBD1. Trimming cost V 1 base and J 7 bases; bases outside gene matches: 8. The germline V gene has CDR1 ENHRY and CDR2 SYGVKD. The CDR3 has 15 amino acids. DNA of the CDR3: TGTGCCATCAGTGAGTTTGACAGGGGAAAGGGTGGCTACACCTTC. This gives the protein CAISEFDRGKGGYTF.

The chain recombines TRBV11-2 with TRBJ2-1; D gene uncertain. From germline, CDR1 is SGHAT and CDR2 FQNNGV. V lost 0 bases to trimming and J lost 8 bases, with 14 bases between them. The CDR3 is made up of 15 amino acids. The CDR3 loop reads CASSLDLGVFDEQFF. The CDR3 coding sequence is TGTGCCAGCAGCTTAGATCTAGGCGTTTTCGATGAGCAGTTCTTC.

The chain couples TRBV5-1 to TRBJ2-7; D perhaps matches TRBD2 (7 bases). Germline V gives CDR1 SGHRS, CDR2 YFSETQ. V dropped 4 bases and J dropped 5 bases, with 16 bases sitting between them. This CDR3 is 14 amino acids long. CDR3 loop: CASSGGWEGDEQYF. The CDR3 bases are TGCGCCAGCAGCGGTGGCTGGGAGGGGGACGAGCAGTACTTC.

V usage is TRBV29-1 and J usage is TRBJ2-3; 7 positions agree with TRBD1. The CDR3 is made up of 14 amino acids. Germline V gene sequence: CDR1 SQVTM, CDR2 ANQGSEA. The V segment lost 5 bases and the J segment 0 bases; nucleotides outside the gene matches: 5. The CDR3 sequence: CSVQDRPSTDTQYF. DNA of the CDR3: TGCAGCGTTCAGGACAGGCCTAGCACAGATACGCAGTATTTT.

The genes are TRBV28 and TRBJ1-3; 8 bases agree with TRBD1. This CDR3 is 16 amino acids long. Trimming cost V 2 bases and J 3 bases; bases outside gene matches: 6. Germline assignment: CDR1 MDHEN and CDR2 SYDVKM. Here the CDR3 DNA reads TGTGCCAGCAGTTTAGAACAGGGGGTCAGTGGAAACACCATATATTTT. It translates to CASSLEQGVSGNTIYF.

The chain carries TRBV7-7 and TRBJ1-4, with a possible D match to TRBD1 (5 bases). Germline CDR1 and CDR2: SSHAT and FNYEAQ (reference sequence). The CDR3 spans 13 residues. The CDR3 spells CAFYSGGGEKLFF. The DNA for the CDR3 is TGTGCTTTCTACTCCGGGGGTGGCGAAAAACTGTTTTTT.

J is TRBJ2-3 and V is TRBV2, with 9 bases aligning to TRBD2. J was trimmed by 6 bases and V by 3 bases; bases with no gene match: 4. The CDR3 sequence is 14 residues long. Germline loops: CDR1 SNHLY, CDR2 FYNNEI. CDR3 in DNA: TGTGCCAGCAGTGAGCGGGGGGGCGCGGATACGCAGTATTTT. Translation gives CASSERGGADTQYF.